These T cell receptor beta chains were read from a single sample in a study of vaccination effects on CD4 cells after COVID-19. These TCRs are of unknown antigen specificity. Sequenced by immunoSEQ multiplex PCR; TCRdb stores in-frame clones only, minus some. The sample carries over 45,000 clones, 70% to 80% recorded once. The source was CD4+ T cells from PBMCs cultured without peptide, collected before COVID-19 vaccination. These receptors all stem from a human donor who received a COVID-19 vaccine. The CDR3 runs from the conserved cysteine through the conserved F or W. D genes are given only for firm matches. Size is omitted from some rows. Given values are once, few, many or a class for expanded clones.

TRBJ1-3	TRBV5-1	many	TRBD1	TGCGCCAGCAGCTTAACCCAGGGGGCTCTCGGAGGAAACACCATATATTTT	CASSLTQGALGGNTIYF
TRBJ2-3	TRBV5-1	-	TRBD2	TGCGCCAGCAGCGCGGGGGGCACAGATACGCAGTATTTT	CASSAGGTDTQYF
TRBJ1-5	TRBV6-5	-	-	TGTGCCAGCACCCCTGCAGGGGGCAATCAGCCCCAGCATTTT	CASTPAGGNQPQHF
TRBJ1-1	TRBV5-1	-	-	TGCGCCAGCAGCGAAATTCTGGGGGGCACTGAAGCTTTCTTT	CASSEILGGTEAFF
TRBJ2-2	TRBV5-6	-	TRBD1	TGTGCCAGCTTCACAGGACAGGGATACACCGGGGAGCTGTTTTTT	CASFTGQGYTGELFF
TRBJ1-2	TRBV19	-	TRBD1	TGTGCCAGTCGACAGGGGGCGAACTATGGCTACACCTTC	CASRQGANYGYTF
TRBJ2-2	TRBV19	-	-	TGTGCCAGCGAAAGAAAACTGAACACCGGGGAGCTGTTTTTT	CASERKLNTGELFF
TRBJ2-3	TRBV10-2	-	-	TGCGCCAGCAGTGAGCCAGGGTATTTGGGAGATACGCAGTATTTT	CASSEPGYLGDTQYF
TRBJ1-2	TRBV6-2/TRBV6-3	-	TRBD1	TGTGCCAGCAGTCGTCATCCAGGGACAGGGGTCTCTAACTATGGCTACACCTTC	CASSRHPGTGVSNYGYTF
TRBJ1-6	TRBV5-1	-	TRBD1	TGCGCCAGCAGCTTGGTGGGACAGGGGGCTGATAATTCACCCCTCCACTTT	CASSLVGQGADNSPLHF
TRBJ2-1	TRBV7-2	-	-	TGTGCCAGCAGCTTAGGTCAATCCTACAATGAGCAGTTCTTC	CASSLGQSYNEQFF
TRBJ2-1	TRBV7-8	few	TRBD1	TGTGCCAGCAGCTTCGGAGACAGGGGGAGCAAGTTCTTC	CASSFGDRGSKFF
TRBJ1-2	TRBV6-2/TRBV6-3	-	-	TGTGCCAGCAGTTACTCCGGGACCATGCGGGGGGTATATGGCTACACCTTC	CASSYSGTMRGVYGYTF
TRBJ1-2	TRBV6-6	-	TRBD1	TGTGCCAGCAGCTTCCGGGACAGATCCTATGGCTACACCTTC	CASSFRDRSYGYTF
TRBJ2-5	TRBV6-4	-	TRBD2	TGTGCCAGCAGCCCTCAATTCACTAGCGGGGGTTCCCCCCAGTACTTC	CASSPQFTSGGSPQYF
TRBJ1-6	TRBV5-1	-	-	TGCGCCAGCAGCTTGGAAGGGGATACGGGTTCACCCCTCCACTTT	CASSLEGDTGSPLHF
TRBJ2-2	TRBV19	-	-	TGTGCCAGTAGTATATGGGAAACCGGGGAGCTGTTTTTT	CASSIWETGELFF
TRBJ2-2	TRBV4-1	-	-	TGCGCCAGCAGCCAAGTTCAGGGCACCGGGGAGCTGTTTTTT	CASSQVQGTGELFF
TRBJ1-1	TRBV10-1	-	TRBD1	TGCGCCAGCAGTGAGTCTTCAGGGGGCAACACTGAAGCTTTCTTT	CASSESSGGNTEAFF
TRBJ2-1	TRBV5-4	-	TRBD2	TGTGCCAGCAGACCAACTAGCGGGGTAGGGAATGAGCAGTTCTTC	CASRPTSGVGNEQFF
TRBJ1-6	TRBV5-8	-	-	TGTGCCAGCAGCTCAGGACCTTATAATTCACCCCTCCACTTT	CASSSGPYNSPLHF
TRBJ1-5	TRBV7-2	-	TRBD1	TGTGCCAGCAGCTCCCGGGCCGGGACAGGGGGTAATCAGCCCCAGCATTTT	CASSSRAGTGGNQPQHF
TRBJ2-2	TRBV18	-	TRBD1	TGTGCCAGCTCATCCGGGACAGGGGCTACCGGGGAGCTGTTTTTT	CASSSGTGATGELFF
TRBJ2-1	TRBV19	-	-	TGTGCCAGTAGTGTGAGGGCATACAATGAGCAGTTCTTC	CASSVRAYNEQFF
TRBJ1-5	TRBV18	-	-	TGTGCCAGCTCAAACAACGGTGGGGGTCAGCCCCAGCATTTT	CASSNNGGGQPQHF
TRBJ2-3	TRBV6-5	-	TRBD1	TGTGCCAGCCGGACAGGGGGTAGCACAGATACGCAGTATTTT	CASRTGGSTDTQYF
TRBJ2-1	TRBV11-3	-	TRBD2	TGTGCCAGCAGCCTCCGGACTAGCGGGGGGGCGTATGAGCAGTTCTTC	CASSLRTSGGAYEQFF
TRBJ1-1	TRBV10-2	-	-	TGCGCCAGGGGGCCCGGGAACACTGAAGCTTTCTTT	CARGPGNTEAFF
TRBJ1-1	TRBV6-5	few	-	TGTGCCAGCTCGGAATGGGGTGAAGCTTTCTTT	CASSEWGEAFF
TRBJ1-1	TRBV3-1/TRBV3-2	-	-	TGTGCCAGCAGCGCATACACAGGGTTACCTGAAGCTTTCTTT	CASSAYTGLPEAFF
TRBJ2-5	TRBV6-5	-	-	TGTGCCAGCAGCCTGCAGGGATGGGAGACCCAGTACTTC	CASSLQGWETQYF
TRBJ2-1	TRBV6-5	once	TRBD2	TGTGCCAGCAGTTACTTCGGGGGGGGCCTCTATGAGCAGTTCTTC	CASSYFGGGLYEQFF
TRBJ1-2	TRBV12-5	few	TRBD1	TGTGCTAGTGGAGGTTCAGGGGGGCCCTATGGCTACACCTTC	CASGGSGGPYGYTF
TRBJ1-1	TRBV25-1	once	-	TGTGCCAGCAGTGAATTAGGGTCTCGCACTGAAGCTTTCTTT	CASSELGSRTEAFF
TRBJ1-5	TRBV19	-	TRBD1	TGTGCCAGTAGTATTTCCCGGTTCGACAGGGGGAACGATCAGCCCCAGCATTTT	CASSISRFDRGNDQPQHF